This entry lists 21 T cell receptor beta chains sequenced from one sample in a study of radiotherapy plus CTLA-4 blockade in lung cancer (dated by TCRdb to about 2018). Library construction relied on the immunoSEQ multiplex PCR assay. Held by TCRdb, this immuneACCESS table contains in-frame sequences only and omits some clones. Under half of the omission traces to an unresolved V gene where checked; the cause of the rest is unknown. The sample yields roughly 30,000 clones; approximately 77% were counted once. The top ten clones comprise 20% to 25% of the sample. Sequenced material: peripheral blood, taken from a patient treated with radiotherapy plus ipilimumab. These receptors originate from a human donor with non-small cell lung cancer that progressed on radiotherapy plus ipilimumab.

The DNA for the CDR3 is TGCGCCAGCAGCCAAGCTCAAAGTCTCAACTATGGCTACACCTTC. Translated: CASSQAQSLNYGYTF. The V call is TRBV4-1, the J call TRBJ1-2; D remains unclear. CDR1 and CDR2 (germline): MGHRA, YSYEKL. The CDR3 contains 15 residues. V gave up 1 base and J gave up 2 bases, with 11 bases separating them.

CDR3 DNA sequence: TGTGCCAGCAGCTTGGGCCTGGTAGCGGGATCCGAGCAGTACTTC. Its translation: CASSLGLVAGSEQYF. The chain is built from TRBV5-8 and TRBJ2-7, with 8 bases lining up with TRBD2. The ends lost 0 bases at V and 6 bases at J; junction bases unmatched: 8. This CDR3 comprises 15 residues. Germline V gene lookup returns CDR1 SGHTS and CDR2 YDEGEE.

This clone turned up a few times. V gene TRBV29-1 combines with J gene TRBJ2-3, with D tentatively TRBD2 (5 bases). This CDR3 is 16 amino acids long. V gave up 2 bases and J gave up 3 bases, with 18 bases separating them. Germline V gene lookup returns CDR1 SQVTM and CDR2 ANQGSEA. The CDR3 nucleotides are TGCAGCGTTGAATACCCTAGAGGGAGAGTAACAGATACGCAGTATTTT. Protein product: CSVEYPRGRVTDTQYF.

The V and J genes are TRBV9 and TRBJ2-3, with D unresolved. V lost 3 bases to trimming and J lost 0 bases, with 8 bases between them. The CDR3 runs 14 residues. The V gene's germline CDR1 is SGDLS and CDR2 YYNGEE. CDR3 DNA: TGTGCCAGCAGCGGGGAACAGAGCACAGATACGCAGTATTTT. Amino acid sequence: CASSGEQSTDTQYF.

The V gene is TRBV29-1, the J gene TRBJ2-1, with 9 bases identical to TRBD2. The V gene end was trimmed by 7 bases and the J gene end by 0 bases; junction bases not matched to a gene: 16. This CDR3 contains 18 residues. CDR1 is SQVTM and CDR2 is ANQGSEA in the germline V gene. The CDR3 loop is CSAGGRIAGEDSYNEQFF. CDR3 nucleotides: TGCAGCGCCGGGGGTCGAATAGCGGGAGAGGACTCCTACAATGAGCAGTTCTTC.

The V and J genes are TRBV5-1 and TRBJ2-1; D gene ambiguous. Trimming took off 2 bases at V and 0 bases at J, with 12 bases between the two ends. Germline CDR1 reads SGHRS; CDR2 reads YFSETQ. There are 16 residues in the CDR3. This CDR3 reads CASSFVAAPSYNEQFF. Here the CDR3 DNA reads TGCGCCAGCAGCTTCGTAGCTGCTCCCTCCTACAATGAGCAGTTCTTC. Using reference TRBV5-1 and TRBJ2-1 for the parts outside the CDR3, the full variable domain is KAGVTQTPRYLIKTRGQQVTLSCSPISGHRSVSWYQQTPGQGLQFLFEYFSETQRNKGNFPGRFSGRQFSNSRSEMNVSTLELGDSALYLCASSFVAAPSYNEQFFGPGTRLTVL.

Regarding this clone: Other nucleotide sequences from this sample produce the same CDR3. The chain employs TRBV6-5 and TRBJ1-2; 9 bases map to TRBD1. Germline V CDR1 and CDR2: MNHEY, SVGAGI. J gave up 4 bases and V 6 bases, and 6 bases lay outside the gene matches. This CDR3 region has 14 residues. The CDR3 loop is CASRPDRGVYGYTF. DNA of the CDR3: TGTGCCAGCAGGCCTGACAGGGGGGTCTATGGCTACACCTTC.

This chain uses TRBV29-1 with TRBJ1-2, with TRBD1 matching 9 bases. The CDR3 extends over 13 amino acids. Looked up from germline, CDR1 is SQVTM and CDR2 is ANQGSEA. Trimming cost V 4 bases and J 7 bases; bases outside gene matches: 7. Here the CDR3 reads CSVGDRAGSGYTF. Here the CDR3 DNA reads TGCAGCGTTGGGGACAGGGCGGGCTCTGGCTACACCTTC.

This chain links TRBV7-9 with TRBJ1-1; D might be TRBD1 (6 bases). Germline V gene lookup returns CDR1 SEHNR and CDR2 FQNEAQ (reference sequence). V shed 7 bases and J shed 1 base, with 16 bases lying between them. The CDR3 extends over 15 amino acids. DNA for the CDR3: TGTGCCAGCATGTTTCCCTGGGGACAGAACACTGAAGCTTTCTTT. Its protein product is CASMFPWGQNTEAFF. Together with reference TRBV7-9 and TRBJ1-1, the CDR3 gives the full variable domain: DTGVSQNPRHKITKRGQNVTFRCDPISEHNRLYWYRQTLGQGPEFLTYFQNEAQLEKSRLLSDRFSAERPKGSFSTLEIQRTEQGDSAMYLCASMFPWGQNTEAFFGQGTRLTVV.

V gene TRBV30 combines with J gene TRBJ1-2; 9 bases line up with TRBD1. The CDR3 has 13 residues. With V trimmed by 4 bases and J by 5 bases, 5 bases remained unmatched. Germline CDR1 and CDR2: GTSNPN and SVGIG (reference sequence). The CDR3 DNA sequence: TGTGCCTGGAACCCGGGACAGGGTTATGGCTACACCTTC. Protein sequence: CAWNPGQGYGYTF.

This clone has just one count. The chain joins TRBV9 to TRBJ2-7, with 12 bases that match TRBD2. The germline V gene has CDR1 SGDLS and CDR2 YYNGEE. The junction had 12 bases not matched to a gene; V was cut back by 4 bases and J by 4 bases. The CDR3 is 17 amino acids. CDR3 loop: CASSFRRLAGVRYEQYF. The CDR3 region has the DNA TGTGCCAGCAGCTTTCGACGACTAGCGGGGGTTCGATACGAGCAGTACTTC.

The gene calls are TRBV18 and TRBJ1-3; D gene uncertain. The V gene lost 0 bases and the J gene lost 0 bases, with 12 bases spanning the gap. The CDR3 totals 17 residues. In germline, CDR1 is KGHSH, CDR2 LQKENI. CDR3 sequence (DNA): TGTGCCAGCTCACCACCGGATAATCTATTCTCTGGAAACACCATATATTTT. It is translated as CASSPPDNLFSGNTIYF. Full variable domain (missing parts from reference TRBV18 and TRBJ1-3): NAGVMQNPRHLVRRRGQEARLRCSPMKGHSHVYWYRQLPEEGLKFMVYLQKENIIDESGMPKERFSAEFPKEGPSILRIQQVVRGDSAAYFCASSPPDNLFSGNTIYFGEGSWLTVV.

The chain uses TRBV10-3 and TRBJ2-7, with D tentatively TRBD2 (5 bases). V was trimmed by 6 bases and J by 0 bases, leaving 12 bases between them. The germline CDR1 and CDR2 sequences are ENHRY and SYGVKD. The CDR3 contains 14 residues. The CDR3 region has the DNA TGTGCCATCAGCCTGGAGGTGAGCTCCTACGAGCAGTACTTC. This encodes CAISLEVSSYEQYF.

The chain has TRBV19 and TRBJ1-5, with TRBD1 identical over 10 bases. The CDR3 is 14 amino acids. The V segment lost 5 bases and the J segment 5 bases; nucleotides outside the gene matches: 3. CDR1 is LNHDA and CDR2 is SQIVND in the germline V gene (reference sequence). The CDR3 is CASSVDRGYQPQHF. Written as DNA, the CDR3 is TGTGCCAGTAGTGTGGACAGGGGGTATCAGCCCCAGCATTTT.

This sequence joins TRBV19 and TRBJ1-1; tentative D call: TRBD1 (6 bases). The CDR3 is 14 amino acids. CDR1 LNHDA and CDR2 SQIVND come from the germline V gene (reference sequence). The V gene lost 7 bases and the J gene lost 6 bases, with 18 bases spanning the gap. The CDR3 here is CASKFRGDNAEAFF. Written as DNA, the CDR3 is TGTGCCAGTAAGTTTAGGGGGGACAACGCTGAAGCTTTCTTT.

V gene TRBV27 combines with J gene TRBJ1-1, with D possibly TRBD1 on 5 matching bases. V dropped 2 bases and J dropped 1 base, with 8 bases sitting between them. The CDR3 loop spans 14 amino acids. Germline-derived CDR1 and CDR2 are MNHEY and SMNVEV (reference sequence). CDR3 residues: CASSLATGNTEAFF. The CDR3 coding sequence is TGTGCCAGCAGTTTAGCTACAGGGAACACTGAAGCTTTCTTT.

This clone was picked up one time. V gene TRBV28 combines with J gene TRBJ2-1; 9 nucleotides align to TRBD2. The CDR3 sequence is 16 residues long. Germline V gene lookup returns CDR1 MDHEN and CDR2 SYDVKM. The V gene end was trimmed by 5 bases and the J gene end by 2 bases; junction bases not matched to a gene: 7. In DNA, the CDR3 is TGTGCCAGCAGTCCAGACAGCGGGGGGCCCTACAATGAGCAGTTCTTC. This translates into CASSPDSGGPYNEQFF.

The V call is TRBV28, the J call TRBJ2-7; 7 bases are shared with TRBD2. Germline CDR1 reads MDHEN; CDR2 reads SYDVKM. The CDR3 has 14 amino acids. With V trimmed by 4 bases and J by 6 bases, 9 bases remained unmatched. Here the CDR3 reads CASSSPGGRAEQYF. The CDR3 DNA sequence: TGTGCCAGCAGTTCACCGGGGGGTAGGGCCGAGCAGTACTTC. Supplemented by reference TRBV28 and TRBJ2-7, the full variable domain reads DVKVTQSSRYLVKRTGEKVFLECVQDMDHENMFWYRQDPGLGLRLIYFSYDVKMKEKGDIPEGYSVSREKKERFSLILESASTNQTSMYLCASSSPGGRAEQYFGPGTRLTVT.

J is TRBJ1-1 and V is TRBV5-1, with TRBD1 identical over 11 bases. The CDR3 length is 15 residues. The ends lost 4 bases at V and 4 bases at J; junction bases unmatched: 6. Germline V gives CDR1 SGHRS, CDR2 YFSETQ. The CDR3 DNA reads TGCGCCAGCAGCCCGGACAGGGGGCTGGGCACTGAAGCTTTCTTT. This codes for CASSPDRGLGTEAFF. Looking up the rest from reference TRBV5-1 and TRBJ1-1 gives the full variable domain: KAGVTQTPRYLIKTRGQQVTLSCSPISGHRSVSWYQQTPGQGLQFLFEYFSETQRNKGNFPGRFSGRQFSNSRSEMNVSTLELGDSALYLCASSPDRGLGTEAFFGQGTRLTVV.

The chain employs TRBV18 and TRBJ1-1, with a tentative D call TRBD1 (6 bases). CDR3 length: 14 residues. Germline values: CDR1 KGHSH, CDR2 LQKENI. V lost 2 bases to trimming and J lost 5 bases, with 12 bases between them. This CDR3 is CASSPRPGTTEAFF. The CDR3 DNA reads TGTGCCAGCTCACCAAGGCCAGGGACAACTGAAGCTTTCTTT.

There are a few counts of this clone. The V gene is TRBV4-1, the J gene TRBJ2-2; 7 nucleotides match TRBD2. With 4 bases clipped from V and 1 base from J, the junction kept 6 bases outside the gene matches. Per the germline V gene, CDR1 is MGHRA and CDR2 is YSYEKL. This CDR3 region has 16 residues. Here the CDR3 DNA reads TGCGCCAGCAGCCCCGGGGAGGGGCGGAACACCGGGGAGCTGTTTTTT. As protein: CASSPGEGRNTGELFF.